A selection of T cell receptor beta chains follows, all from one sample in a study of T cell responses to AZD1222 COVID-19 vaccine. Assay used: immunoSEQ multiplex PCR; TCRdb lists only in-frame clones, some missing. The sample yields 150,000 to 200,000 clones, roughly 92% seen once. The specimen comprised peripheral blood, sampled on day 0 of AZD1222 vaccination. The receptor source for this set is an adult in good health. CDR3s include the opening cysteine and the closing phenylalanine or tryptophan. Fields, in order: V gene, J gene, D gene, clone size, CDR3 length, CDR3 DNA, CDR3 protein. D genes are given only for firm matches. Only part of the rows carry a size: once, few, many, or a class if the clone is expanded.

V gene: TRBV15; J gene: TRBJ2-1; D gene: -; clone size: -; CDR3 length: 14; CDR3 DNA: TGTGCCACCAGCACTAGCAGTTCCTACAATGAGCAGTTCTTC; CDR3 protein: CATSTSSSYNEQFF
V gene: TRBV19; J gene: TRBJ2-3; D gene: TRBD1; clone size: few; CDR3 length: 15; CDR3 DNA: TGTGCCAGTAGCCCGCTAGGGGGCCGCACAGATACGCAGTATTTT; CDR3 protein: CASSPLGGRTDTQYF
V gene: TRBV27; J gene: TRBJ2-7; D gene: TRBD1; clone size: -; CDR3 length: 16; CDR3 DNA: TGTGCCAGCAGTCCAAACCTACCGGGACAGGGACCCGAGCAGTACTTC; CDR3 protein: CASSPNLPGQGPEQYF
V gene: TRBV19; J gene: TRBJ1-6; D gene: TRBD1; clone size: -; CDR3 length: 19; CDR3 DNA: TGTGCCAGTAGTATGAAGGGACAGGGGGCGAGCTCCTATAATTCACCCCTCCACTTT; CDR3 protein: CASSMKGQGASSYNSPLHF
V gene: TRBV2; J gene: TRBJ2-3; D gene: -; clone size: -; CDR3 length: 12; CDR3 DNA: TGTGCCAGCAGCGGACAGTCAGATACGCAGTATTTT; CDR3 protein: CASSGQSDTQYF
V gene: TRBV29-1; J gene: TRBJ1-1; D gene: -; clone size: -; CDR3 length: 10; CDR3 DNA: TGCAGCGTTGGGGACGCTGAAGCTTTCTTT; CDR3 protein: CSVGDAEAFF
V gene: TRBV2; J gene: TRBJ2-2; D gene: -; clone size: once; CDR3 length: 16; CDR3 DNA: TGTGCCAGCAGTGTTCAGGGTTCATCAAGTGCCGGGGAGCTGTTTTTT; CDR3 protein: CASSVQGSSSAGELFF
V gene: TRBV6-5; J gene: TRBJ2-6; D gene: -; clone size: -; CDR3 length: 15; CDR3 DNA: TGTGCCAGCAGCGTTGCGACCTCTGGGGCCAACGTCCTGACTTTC; CDR3 protein: CASSVATSGANVLTF
V gene: TRBV21-1; J gene: TRBJ1-1; D gene: -; clone size: -; CDR3 length: 15; CDR3 DNA: TGTGCCTTCCCCCCGGGGAGGGTCGGGAACACTGAAGCTTTCTTT; CDR3 protein: CAFPPGRVGNTEAFF
V gene: TRBV5-5; J gene: TRBJ1-1; D gene: -; clone size: -; CDR3 length: 12; CDR3 DNA: TGTGCCAGCAGCTTGGATGGCACTGAAGCTTTCTTT; CDR3 protein: CASSLDGTEAFF
V gene: TRBV5-1; J gene: TRBJ1-4; D gene: -; clone size: -; CDR3 length: 21; CDR3 DNA: TGCGCCAGCAGCAAAGGTCAGGGACTTATCGTTGAGTCGGCAACTAATGAAAAACTGTTTTTT; CDR3 protein: CASSKGQGLIVESATNEKLFF
V gene: TRBV6-5; J gene: TRBJ1-2; D gene: TRBD1; clone size: -; CDR3 length: 12; CDR3 DNA: TGTGCCAGCACCGAGACAGGGGTCGGCTACACCTTC; CDR3 protein: CASTETGVGYTF
V gene: TRBV4-3; J gene: TRBJ2-7; D gene: TRBD1; clone size: -; CDR3 length: 14; CDR3 DNA: TGCGCCAGCAGCCAGGGACAGGGGGTCCACGAGCAGTACTTC; CDR3 protein: CASSQGQGVHEQYF
V gene: TRBV12-5; J gene: TRBJ1-3; D gene: -; clone size: -; CDR3 length: 15; CDR3 DNA: TGTGCTAGTGGTTTGAGCAGGTCCTCTGGAAACACCATATATTTT; CDR3 protein: CASGLSRSSGNTIYF
V gene: TRBV4-3; J gene: TRBJ2-1; D gene: -; clone size: -; CDR3 length: 17; CDR3 DNA: TGCGCCAGCAGCAGTAATCTAGGGCCCAGCACCTACAATGAGCAGTTCTTC; CDR3 protein: CASSSNLGPSTYNEQFF
V gene: TRBV7-8; J gene: TRBJ1-4; D gene: TRBD1; clone size: once; CDR3 length: 15; CDR3 DNA: TGTGCCAGCAGCTTGACAGGGGCTTCTAATGAAAAACTGTTTTTT; CDR3 protein: CASSLTGASNEKLFF
V gene: TRBV28; J gene: TRBJ1-5; D gene: -; clone size: few; CDR3 length: 13; CDR3 DNA: TGTGCCAGCAGTGACAGTTTAAATCAGCCCCAGCATTTT; CDR3 protein: CASSDSLNQPQHF
V gene: TRBV2; J gene: TRBJ2-3; D gene: TRBD2; clone size: -; CDR3 length: 15; CDR3 DNA: TGTGCCAACAGCGAGCGGGGGGGCCAGACAGATACGCAGTATTTT; CDR3 protein: CANSERGGQTDTQYF
V gene: TRBV28; J gene: TRBJ2-1; D gene: -; clone size: medium-sized; CDR3 length: 14; CDR3 DNA: TGTGCCAGCAGCCTAGGACTGGACTACAATGAGCAGTTCTTC; CDR3 protein: CASSLGLDYNEQFF
V gene: TRBV5-4; J gene: TRBJ1-1; D gene: -; clone size: -; CDR3 length: 13; CDR3 DNA: TGTGCCAGCAGTCGGGCCGGAAACACTGAAGCTTTCTTT; CDR3 protein: CASSRAGNTEAFF
V gene: TRBV7-2; J gene: TRBJ2-5; D gene: -; clone size: -; CDR3 length: 10; CDR3 DNA: TGTGCCAGCAGCGGAGAGACCCAGTACTTC; CDR3 protein: CASSGETQYF
V gene: TRBV19; J gene: TRBJ2-7; D gene: -; clone size: -; CDR3 length: 16; CDR3 DNA: TGTGCCAGTAGTTCCCGGTCATCCGGGGGGCCCAGGGAGCAGTACTTC; CDR3 protein: CASSSRSSGGPREQYF
V gene: TRBV30; J gene: TRBJ2-1; D gene: TRBD1; clone size: -; CDR3 length: 16; CDR3 DNA: TGTGCCTGTCTGGAGACAGGGGCGAACTCCTACAATGAGCAGTTCTTC; CDR3 protein: CACLETGANSYNEQFF
V gene: TRBV5-1; J gene: TRBJ1-1; D gene: -; clone size: -; CDR3 length: 13; CDR3 DNA: TGCGCCAGCAGCTTGGGCGGAGGGCCTGAAGCTTTCTTT; CDR3 protein: CASSLGGGPEAFF
V gene: TRBV7-9; J gene: TRBJ2-7; D gene: TRBD2; clone size: -; CDR3 length: 15; CDR3 DNA: TGTGCCAGCAGCTCGGGGGGACTGAACTCCTACGAGCAGTACTTC; CDR3 protein: CASSSGGLNSYEQYF
V gene: TRBV4-1; J gene: TRBJ1-2; D gene: -; clone size: -; CDR3 length: 14; CDR3 DNA: TGCGCCAGCAGCCAAGATTCGGGGCCCTATGGCTACACCTTC; CDR3 protein: CASSQDSGPYGYTF
V gene: TRBV6-4; J gene: TRBJ2-2; D gene: TRBD2; clone size: -; CDR3 length: 16; CDR3 DNA: TGTGCCAGCAGCCGGGAGGGCCTCCCGAACACCGGGGAGCTGTTTTTT; CDR3 protein: CASSREGLPNTGELFF
V gene: TRBV5-5; J gene: TRBJ1-2; D gene: TRBD1; clone size: -; CDR3 length: 16; CDR3 DNA: TGTGCCAGCGTCGACCTAGGGGGCAGTACCTTCTATGGCTACACCTTC; CDR3 protein: CASVDLGGSTFYGYTF
V gene: TRBV27; J gene: TRBJ1-2; D gene: -; clone size: -; CDR3 length: 15; CDR3 DNA: TGTGCCAGCAGTTTGGCGAGCGGTTCTAACTATGGCTACACCTTC; CDR3 protein: CASSLASGSNYGYTF
V gene: TRBV7-2; J gene: TRBJ1-2; D gene: -; clone size: -; CDR3 length: 15; CDR3 DNA: TGTGCCAGCAGCCCCCAGGGGAGGAGTCACTATGGCTACACCTTC; CDR3 protein: CASSPQGRSHYGYTF
V gene: TRBV6-5; J gene: TRBJ2-5; D gene: TRBD2; clone size: -; CDR3 length: 13; CDR3 DNA: TGTGCCAGCAGTTGGCCGGGGGGGGAGACCCAGTACTTC; CDR3 protein: CASSWPGGETQYF
V gene: TRBV6-4; J gene: TRBJ1-2; D gene: -; clone size: few; CDR3 length: 15; CDR3 DNA: TGTGCCAGCAGTGACTCGGCGGGGGCCGGGGGTGGCTACACCTTC; CDR3 protein: CASSDSAGAGGGYTF
V gene: TRBV28; J gene: TRBJ1-1; D gene: -; clone size: once; CDR3 length: 13; CDR3 DNA: TGTGCCAGCAGTGCCCGAGGGATCATTGAAGCTTTCTTT; CDR3 protein: CASSARGIIEAFF
V gene: TRBV2; J gene: TRBJ2-1; D gene: -; clone size: -; CDR3 length: 13; CDR3 DNA: TGTGCCAGCAGTGTACGACAGGACGGTGAGCAGTTCTTC; CDR3 protein: CASSVRQDGEQFF
V gene: TRBV10-1; J gene: TRBJ1-4; D gene: -; clone size: -; CDR3 length: 15; CDR3 DNA: TGCGCCAGCAGCCCGGACGGAGCAACTAATGAAAAACTGTTTTTT; CDR3 protein: CASSPDGATNEKLFF
V gene: TRBV29-1; J gene: TRBJ1-4; D gene: TRBD1; clone size: -; CDR3 length: 17; CDR3 DNA: TGCAGCGTTGACCGGACAGGGGAGATCGCAACTAATGAAAAACTGTTTTTT; CDR3 protein: CSVDRTGEIATNEKLFF
V gene: TRBV21-1; J gene: TRBJ1-3; D gene: -; clone size: -; CDR3 length: 12; CDR3 DNA: TGTGCCAGCAGTTTAGGGGGAAACACCATATATTTT; CDR3 protein: CASSLGGNTIYF
V gene: TRBV29-1; J gene: TRBJ2-2; D gene: -; clone size: -; CDR3 length: 16; CDR3 DNA: TGCAGCGTTGAGGGTGTGGACAGGAGGGCCACCGGGGAGCTGTTTTTT; CDR3 protein: CSVEGVDRRATGELFF
V gene: TRBV4-1; J gene: TRBJ2-1; D gene: -; clone size: -; CDR3 length: 15; CDR3 DNA: TGCGCCAGCAGCCAAGATGGGATAGAGGGCAATGAGCAGTTCTTC; CDR3 protein: CASSQDGIEGNEQFF
V gene: TRBV7-9; J gene: TRBJ1-2; D gene: -; clone size: -; CDR3 length: 13; CDR3 DNA: TGTGCCAGCAGCCCTCCGGCTTCCTATGGCTACACCTTC; CDR3 protein: CASSPPASYGYTF
V gene: TRBV3-1/TRBV3-2; J gene: TRBJ1-4; D gene: -; clone size: -; CDR3 length: 15; CDR3 DNA: TGTGCCAGCAGCCAAGACAGCGGGTTTAATGAAAAACTGTTTTTT; CDR3 protein: CASSQDSGFNEKLFF
V gene: TRBV24-1; J gene: TRBJ2-1; D gene: -; clone size: -; CDR3 length: 14; CDR3 DNA: TGTGCCACCAGTGTAGGATTATGGGGCGATGAGCAGTTCTTC; CDR3 protein: CATSVGLWGDEQFF
V gene: TRBV6-2/TRBV6-3; J gene: TRBJ1-2; D gene: -; clone size: -; CDR3 length: 15; CDR3 DNA: TGTGCCAGCCGCCCCGGCGGGGGGGTTGGCTATGGCTACACCTTC; CDR3 protein: CASRPGGGVGYGYTF
V gene: TRBV28; J gene: TRBJ1-2; D gene: TRBD1; clone size: -; CDR3 length: 14; CDR3 DNA: TGTGCCAGCAGTTTAACAGGGGCTAACTATGGCTACACCTTC; CDR3 protein: CASSLTGANYGYTF
V gene: TRBV3-1/TRBV3-2; J gene: TRBJ1-2; D gene: -; clone size: -; CDR3 length: 12; CDR3 DNA: TGTGCCAGCAGCCAAGGGGGTAATGGCTACACCTTC; CDR3 protein: CASSQGGNGYTF
V gene: TRBV20-1; J gene: TRBJ2-2; D gene: -; clone size: -; CDR3 length: 12; CDR3 DNA: TGCAGTGCTAGTCGGGGGCCCGGGGAGCTGTTTTTT; CDR3 protein: CSASRGPGELFF
V gene: TRBV4-1; J gene: TRBJ1-3; D gene: -; clone size: -; CDR3 length: 15; CDR3 DNA: TGCGCCAGCAGCCAAGACGAGCGCTCTGGAAACACCATATATTTT; CDR3 protein: CASSQDERSGNTIYF